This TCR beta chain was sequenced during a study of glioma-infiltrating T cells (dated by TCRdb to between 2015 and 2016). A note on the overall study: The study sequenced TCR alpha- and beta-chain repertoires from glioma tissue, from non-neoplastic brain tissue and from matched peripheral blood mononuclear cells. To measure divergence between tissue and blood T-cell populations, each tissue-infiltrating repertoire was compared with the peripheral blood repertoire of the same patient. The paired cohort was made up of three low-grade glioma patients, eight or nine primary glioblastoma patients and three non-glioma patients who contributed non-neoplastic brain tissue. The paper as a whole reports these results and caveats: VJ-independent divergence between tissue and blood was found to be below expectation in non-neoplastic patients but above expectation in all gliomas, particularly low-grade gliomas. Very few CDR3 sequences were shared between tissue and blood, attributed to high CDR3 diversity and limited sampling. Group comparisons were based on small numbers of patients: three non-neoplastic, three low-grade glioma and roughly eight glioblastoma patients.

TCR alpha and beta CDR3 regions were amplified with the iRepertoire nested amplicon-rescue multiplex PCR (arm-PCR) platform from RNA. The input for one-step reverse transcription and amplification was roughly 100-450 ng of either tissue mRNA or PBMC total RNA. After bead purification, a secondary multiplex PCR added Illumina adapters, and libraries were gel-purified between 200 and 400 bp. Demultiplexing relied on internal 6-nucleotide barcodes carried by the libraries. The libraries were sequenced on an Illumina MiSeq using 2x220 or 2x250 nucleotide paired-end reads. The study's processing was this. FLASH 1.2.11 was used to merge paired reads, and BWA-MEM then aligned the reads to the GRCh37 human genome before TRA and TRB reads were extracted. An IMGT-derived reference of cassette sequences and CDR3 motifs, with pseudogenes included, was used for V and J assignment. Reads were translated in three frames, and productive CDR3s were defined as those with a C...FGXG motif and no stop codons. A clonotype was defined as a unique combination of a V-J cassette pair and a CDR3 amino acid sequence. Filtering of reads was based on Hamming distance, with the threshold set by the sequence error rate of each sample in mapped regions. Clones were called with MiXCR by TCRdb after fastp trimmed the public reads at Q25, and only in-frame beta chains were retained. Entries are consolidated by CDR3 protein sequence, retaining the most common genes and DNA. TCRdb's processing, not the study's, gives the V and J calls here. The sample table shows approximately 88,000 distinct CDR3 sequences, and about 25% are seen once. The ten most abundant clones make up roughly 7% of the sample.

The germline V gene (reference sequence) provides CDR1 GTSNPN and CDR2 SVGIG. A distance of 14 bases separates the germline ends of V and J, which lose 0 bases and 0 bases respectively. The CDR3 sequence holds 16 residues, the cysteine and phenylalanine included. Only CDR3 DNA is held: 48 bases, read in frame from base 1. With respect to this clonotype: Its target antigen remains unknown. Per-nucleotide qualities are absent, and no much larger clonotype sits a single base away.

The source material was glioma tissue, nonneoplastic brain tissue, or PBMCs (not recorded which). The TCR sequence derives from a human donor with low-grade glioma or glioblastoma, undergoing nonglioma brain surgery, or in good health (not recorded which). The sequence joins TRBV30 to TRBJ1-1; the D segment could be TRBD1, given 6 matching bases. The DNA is TGTGCCTGGAGTGTACAAGGGAGGGGGGTGAACACTGAAGCTTTCTTT. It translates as CAWSVQGRGVNTEAFF. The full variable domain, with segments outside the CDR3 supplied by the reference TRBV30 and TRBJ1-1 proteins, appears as SQTIHQWPATLVQPVGSPLSLECTVEGTSNPNLYWYRQAAGRGLQLLFYSVGIGQISSEVPQNLSASRPQDRQFILSSKKLLLSDSGFYLCAWSVQGRGVNTEAFFGQGTRLTVV.